These T cell receptor beta chains were read from a single sample in a study of Ad26.COV2.S vaccination and SARS-CoV-2 variants. Some clones are missing from TCRdb's copy, which holds only in-frame ones; the method was immunoSEQ multiplex PCR. The sample comprises 400,000 or so clones, about nine tenths of which are singletons, and 3% to 4.5% rests with the top ten. Sequenced material: peripheral blood, taken in a trial of Ad26.COV2.S vaccine versus placebo. The receptors originated from a person aged 18 to 65 who received the Ad26.COV2.S COVID-19 vaccine or a placebo. Each CDR3 is given with its conserved first and last residue. Each record gives: J gene, clone size, V gene, D gene, CDR3 length, CDR3 protein, CDR3 DNA. D genes are given only for firm matches. Clone size is shown for a subset of rows, as once, few, many or a class of expanded clone.

TRBJ2-1,once,TRBV19,.,13,CASSNYGDNEQFF,TGTGCCAGTAGTAATTACGGGGACAATGAGCAGTTCTTC
TRBJ2-3,.,TRBV19,.,16,CASSIVGPQSTDTQYF,TGTGCCAGTAGTATAGTAGGACCCCAATCCACAGATACGCAGTATTTT
TRBJ2-1,.,TRBV7-6,TRBD2,15,CASSLRRGSLNEQFF,TGTGCCAGCAGCTTACGGCGGGGGAGCCTCAATGAGCAGTTCTTC
TRBJ2-7,.,TRBV7-9,TRBD1,15,CASSPLGTGLNEQYF,TGTGCCAGCAGCCCCTTAGGGACAGGGCTCAACGAGCAGTACTTC
TRBJ2-1,.,TRBV2,TRBD2,16,CASSRGLAGGTNEQFF,TGTGCCAGCAGTCGAGGCTTAGCGGGGGGGACCAATGAGCAGTTCTTC
TRBJ1-2,.,TRBV6-5,.,11,CASTAGMSYTF,TGTGCCAGCACGGCAGGGATGAGCTACACCTTC
TRBJ2-5,.,TRBV12-3/TRBV12-4,.,13,CASSHGSQETQYF,TGTGCCAGCAGTCACGGGTCTCAAGAGACCCAGTACTTC
TRBJ1-1,.,TRBV12-3/TRBV12-4,.,13,CASSLSRDTEAFF,TGTGCCAGCAGTTTATCTAGGGACACTGAAGCTTTCTTT
TRBJ2-4,.,TRBV29-1,.,10,CSVEEGIQYF,TGCAGCGTTGAAGAGGGCATTCAGTACTTC
TRBJ2-7,.,TRBV4-2,.,15,CASSPSGTSNSEQYF,TGTGCCAGCAGCCCATCCGGGACGTCAAACAGCGAGCAGTACTTC
TRBJ1-1,few,TRBV19,TRBD1,13,CASTLTGGAEAFF,TGTGCCAGTACCCTAACAGGGGGAGCTGAAGCTTTCTTT
TRBJ1-1,.,TRBV6-5,.,16,CASSYSTAGGNTEAFF,TGTGCCAGCAGTTACTCGACTGCAGGTGGGAACACTGAAGCTTTCTTT
TRBJ1-6,.,TRBV19,.,20,CASSPQRWGFGSTYNSPLHF,TGTGCCAGTAGCCCTCAGCGGTGGGGATTCGGGAGCACCTATAATTCACCCCTCCACTTT
TRBJ2-6,.,TRBV18,TRBD1,17,CASSPTGGAYGANVLTF,TGTGCCAGCTCACCGACAGGGGGCGCGTATGGGGCCAACGTCCTGACTTTC
TRBJ1-6,once,TRBV6-6,.,13,CASRGSYNSPLHF,TGTGCCAGCAGAGGGAGCTATAATTCACCCCTCCACTTT
TRBJ1-2,.,TRBV18,TRBD1,15,CASSPLGQTNYGYTF,TGTGCCAGCTCACCACTGGGACAGACTAACTATGGCTACACCTTC
TRBJ1-1,.,TRBV19,TRBD1,15,CASSKGQLMNTEAFF,TGTGCCAGTAGTAAGGGACAGCTCATGAACACTGAAGCTTTCTTT
TRBJ2-3,once,TRBV5-4,.,14,CASSLDRRADTQYF,TGTGCCAGCAGCCTGGACAGGAGGGCAGATACGCAGTATTTT
TRBJ1-6,.,TRBV15,TRBD1,13,CATRDRVSSPLHF,TGTGCCACCAGAGACAGGGTGAGCTCACCCCTCCACTTT
TRBJ2-1,.,TRBV3-1/TRBV3-2,TRBD2,14,CASSQSGGRHEQFF,TGTGCCAGCAGCCAAAGCGGGGGGCGGCATGAGCAGTTCTTC
TRBJ1-2,once,TRBV4-1,.,16,CASSQELRDVNYGYTF,TGCGCCAGCAGCCAAGAACTTCGAGACGTTAACTATGGCTACACCTTC
TRBJ1-5,.,TRBV6-4,.,14,CASSQGWSNQPQHF,TGTGCCAGCAGTCAGGGTTGGAGCAATCAGCCCCAGCATTTT
TRBJ2-2,once,TRBV5-1,TRBD2,16,CASSLRLAGNTGELFF,TGCGCCAGCAGCTTGAGGCTAGCGGGGAACACCGGGGAGCTGTTTTTT
TRBJ1-6,.,TRBV6-6,.,15,CASSPGGSDNSPLHF,TGTGCCAGCAGCCCCGGAGGGTCCGACAATTCACCCCTCCACTTT
TRBJ2-1,once,TRBV25-1,.,12,CASSPSYNEQFF,TGTGCCAGCAGTCCTAGCTACAATGAGCAGTTCTTC
TRBJ2-3,.,TRBV19,.,16,CASSPRPGTSTDTQYF,TGTGCCAGTAGCCCGAGGCCCGGCACTAGCACAGATACGCAGTATTTT